This entry lists 18 T cell receptor beta chains sequenced from one sample in a study of OX40 agonist ivuxolimab in advanced cancers. The data were produced by immunoSEQ multiplex PCR, yet TCRdb's version contains in-frame clones alone and is incomplete. This sample has more than 45,000 clones, with 70% to 90% found just once. The sample consisted of CD4+ or CD8+ T cells sorted from blood, taken in a trial of the OX40 agonist ivuxolimab. The receptors were gathered from an adult with an advanced solid tumor such as melanoma, head and neck, liver or kidney cancer.

This chain uses TRBV9 with TRBJ2-7; D call uncertain. There are 14 residues in the CDR3. The germline V and J ends were trimmed by 0 bases and 5 bases, with 12 bases remaining between them. The germline V gene encodes CDR1 SGDLS and CDR2 YYNGEE. The CDR3 sequence is CASSVGGSYHEQYF. The CDR3 DNA is TGTGCCAGCAGCGTAGGGGGTAGCTACCACGAGCAGTACTTC.

The CDR3 bases are TGCGCCAGCAGCCAAGATCTAAGCGGGAGGATCGGCACAGATACGCAGTATTTT. It specifies CASSQDLSGRIGTDTQYF. The J gene is TRBJ2-3, the V gene TRBV4-3, with 9 nucleotides matching TRBD2. This CDR3 region has 18 residues. Looked up from germline, CDR1 is LGHNA and CDR2 is YSLEER. V shed 0 bases and J 1 base; nucleotides not matched to a gene: 8.

The chain carries TRBV6-6 and TRBJ2-7; D possibly corresponds to TRBD1 (6 bases). Between the trimmed V and J ends, which lost 6 bases and 1 base, there was a span of 19 bases. The germline gives CDR1 MNHNY, CDR2 SVGAGI (reference sequence). The CDR3 loop spans 16 amino acids. The CDR3 loop reads CASRPLDGGASYEQYF. The DNA of the CDR3 is TGTGCCAGCAGACCGCTCGATGGGGGCGCATCCTACGAGCAGTACTTC.

This clone was detected a few times. The rearrangement joins TRBV9 to TRBJ2-3; tentative D call: TRBD1 (5 bases). CDR1 and CDR2 (germline): SGDLS, YYNGEE. The length of the CDR3 is 15 residues. V was clipped by 3 bases and J by 3 bases, with 14 bases between them. CDR3: CASSALGRTTDTQYF. The CDR3, as DNA: TGTGCCAGCAGCGCTCTTGGAAGGACAACAGATACGCAGTATTTT. The whole variable domain, remainder taken from reference TRBV9 and TRBJ2-3, is DSGVTQTPKHLITATGQRVTLRCSPRSGDLSVYWYQQSLDQGLQFLIQYYNGEERAKGNILERFSAQQFPDLHSELNLSSLELGDSALYFCASSALGRTTDTQYFGPGTRLTVL.

The chain recombines TRBV7-3 with TRBJ2-2; no definite D call. The CDR3 loop spans 13 amino acids. The V and J ends lost 0 bases and 3 bases respectively, with 2 bases between them. CDR1 is SGHTA and CDR2 is FQGTGA in the germline V gene. Here the CDR3 reads CASSLTDTGELFF. The DNA for the CDR3 is TGTGCCAGCAGCTTAACCGACACCGGGGAGCTGTTTTTT.

About this clone: One junction end does not reproduce the germline sequence, and a read error may be involved. The same CDR3 can be traced to other DNA sequences in this sample. This sequence joins TRBV5-1 and TRBJ2-7; D might be TRBD1 (6 bases). Germline CDR1 reads SGHRS; CDR2 reads YFSETQ. CDR3 length: 14 amino acids. CDR3 protein: CASSPRDIGLMQYF. CDR3 coding DNA: TGTGCCAGCAGCCCCCGGGACATCGGTTTAATGCAGTACTTC.

The rearrangement joins TRBV6-1 to TRBJ2-7, with 8 bases matching TRBD1. V shed 1 base, J shed 2 bases, and the junction held 4 bases outside the gene matches. The CDR3 sequence is 15 residues long. CDR1 and CDR2 (germline): MNHNS, SASEGT. The CDR3 DNA is TGTGCCAGCAGTGAAGGACAGGGGTATCCCTACGAGCAGTACTTC. This gives the protein CASSEGQGYPYEQYF.

V is TRBV27 and J is TRBJ2-7, with D possibly TRBD1 on 6 matching bases. The CDR3 runs to 17 residues. Deletions cut 6 bases from V and 2 bases from J, with 23 bases between. Germline CDR1 MNHEY, CDR2 SMNVEV (reference sequence). The CDR3, as DNA: TGTGCCAGCAGACAATGGCCAAACCCCAGGGGCCCCTACGAGCAGTACTTC. Protein: CASRQWPNPRGPYEQYF.

The rearrangement joins TRBV6-1 to TRBJ1-3; D is uncertain. Trimming cost V 6 bases and J 0 bases, with 9 bases left between them. The germline V gene encodes CDR1 MNHNS and CDR2 SASEGT. The CDR3 is 14 residues long. CDR3 DNA sequence: TGTGCCAGCAGAATCACCTTCTCTGGAAACACCATATATTTT. This gives the protein CASRITFSGNTIYF.

V gene TRBV28 combines with J gene TRBJ1-4, with 8 bases fitting TRBD1. The CDR3 spans 15 residues. V lost 6 bases and J lost 4; bases outside the gene matches: 7. Germline CDR1 and CDR2: MDHEN and SYDVKM. The CDR3 spells CASSYQGANNEKLFF. The CDR3 DNA follows: TGTGCCAGCAGCTACCAGGGGGCAAATAATGAAAAACTGTTTTTT.

Worth noting for this clone: One junction end does not reproduce the germline sequence, and a read error may be involved. CDR3 region: CAFREGLNYGYTF. In DNA, the CDR3 is TGTGCCTTCAGGGAGGGGCTGAACTATGGCTACACCTTC. This sequence joins TRBV10-3 and TRBJ1-2; possible D gene TRBD1, 5 bases. Germline V gene sequence: CDR1 ENHRY, CDR2 SYGVKD. CDR3 length equals 13 residues.

The V call is TRBV5-5, the J call TRBJ1-4; 11 positions agree with TRBD1. The CDR3 sequence is 16 residues long. The junction had 7 bases not matched to a gene; V was cut back by 1 base and J by 8 bases. CDR1 SGHKS and CDR2 YYEKEE come from the germline V gene (reference sequence). The CDR3 loop reads CASSLRTGGAREKLFF. CDR3 DNA sequence: TGTGCCAGCAGCTTGCGGACAGGGGGCGCCAGGGAAAAACTGTTTTTT.

The chain employs TRBV11-2 and TRBJ2-7; 11 bases align to TRBD2. Trimming took 5 bases from V and 3 from J; bases not matched to a gene: 6. Germline-derived CDR1 and CDR2 are SGHAT and FQNNGV. This CDR3 contains 15 residues. CDR3: CASSPPGLAGYEQYF. CDR3 nucleotide sequence: TGTGCCAGCAGCCCCCCAGGACTAGCGGGCTACGAGCAGTACTTC.

This clone was detected only a few times. The gene calls are TRBV7-8 and TRBJ1-4; D gene uncertain. Germline CDR1 is SGHVS and CDR2 is FQNEAQ. V lost 5 bases to trimming and J lost 15 bases, with 7 bases between them. CDR3 length: 9 amino acids. The CDR3 DNA reads TGTGCCAGCAGCCCTTCGGTGTTTTTT. The encoded protein is CASSPSVFF.

The V gene is TRBV6-5, the J gene TRBJ2-7; D remains ambiguous. Trimming cost V 1 base and J 3 bases, with 10 bases left between them. CDR1 and CDR2 (germline): MNHEY, SVGAGI. The CDR3 is made up of 14 amino acids. The CDR3 DNA follows: TGTGCCAGCAGTTACTGGGGAACGGGCTACGAGCAGTACTTC. This codes for CASSYWGTGYEQYF.

This chain connects TRBV9 to TRBJ2-3; TRBD2 matches at 12 bases. CDR3 length: 16 residues. The V gene end was trimmed by 4 bases and the J gene end by 4 bases; junction bases not matched to a gene: 7. Germline V CDR1 and CDR2: SGDLS, YYNGEE. The CDR3 sequence is CASSSLAGGAADTQYF. DNA of the CDR3: TGTGCCAGCAGCTCACTAGCGGGAGGAGCTGCAGATACGCAGTATTTT.

This rearrangement joins TRBV7-6 to TRBJ2-5, with TRBD1 matching over 8 bases. Trimming took 3 bases from V and 5 from J; bases not matched to a gene: 11. CDR3 length equals 16 residues. CDR1 and CDR2 (germline): SGHVS, FNYEAQ. This chain's CDR3 is CASSFGDRGGWETQYF. CDR3 sequence (DNA): TGTGCCAGCAGCTTCGGAGACAGGGGTGGTTGGGAGACCCAGTACTTC.

V is TRBV7-6 and J is TRBJ2-7; 7 nucleotides align to TRBD2. Germline V gene data show CDR1 as SGHVS and CDR2 as FNYEAQ. The CDR3 is made up of 13 amino acids. After removal of 5 bases from V and 4 bases from J, the junction contained 5 bases not matched to a gene. CDR3: CASSPLGGYEQYF. The CDR3 DNA follows: TGTGCCAGCAGCCCACTGGGGGGGTACGAGCAGTACTTC.